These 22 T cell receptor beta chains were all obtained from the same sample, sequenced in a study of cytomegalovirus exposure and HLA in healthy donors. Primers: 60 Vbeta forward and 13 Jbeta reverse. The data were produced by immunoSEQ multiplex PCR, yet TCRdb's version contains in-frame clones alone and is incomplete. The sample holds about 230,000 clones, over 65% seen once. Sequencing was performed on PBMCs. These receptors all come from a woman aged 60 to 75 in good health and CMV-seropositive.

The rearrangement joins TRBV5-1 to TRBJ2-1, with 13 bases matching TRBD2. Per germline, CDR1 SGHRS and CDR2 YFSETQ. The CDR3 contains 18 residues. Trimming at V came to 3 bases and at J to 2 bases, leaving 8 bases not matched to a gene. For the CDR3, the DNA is TGCGCCAGCAGCTGGCGACTAGCGGGGGGCCGCCCCTACAATGAGCAGTTCTTC. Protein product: CASSWRLAGGRPYNEQFF.

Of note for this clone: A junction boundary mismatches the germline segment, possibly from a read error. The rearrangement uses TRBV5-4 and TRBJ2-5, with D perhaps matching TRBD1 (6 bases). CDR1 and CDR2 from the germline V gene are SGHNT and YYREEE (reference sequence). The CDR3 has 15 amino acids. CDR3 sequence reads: CASSLYLQGKEAQYF. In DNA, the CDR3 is TGTGCCAGCAGCTTGTATCTACAGGGAAAAGAGGCCCAGTACTTC.

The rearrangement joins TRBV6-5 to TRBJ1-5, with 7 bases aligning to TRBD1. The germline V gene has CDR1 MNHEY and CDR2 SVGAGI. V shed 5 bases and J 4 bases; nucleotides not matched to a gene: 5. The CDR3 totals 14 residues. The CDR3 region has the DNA TGTGCCAGCAGTAAACAGGGGATGAATCAGCCCCAGCATTTT. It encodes CASSKQGMNQPQHF.

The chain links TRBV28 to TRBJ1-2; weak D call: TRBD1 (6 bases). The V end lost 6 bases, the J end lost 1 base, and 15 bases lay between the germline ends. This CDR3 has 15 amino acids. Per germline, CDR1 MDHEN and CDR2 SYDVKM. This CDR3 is CASRSGGQLNYGYTF. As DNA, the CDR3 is TGTGCCAGCAGGAGCGGGGGGCAACTTAACTATGGCTACACCTTC.

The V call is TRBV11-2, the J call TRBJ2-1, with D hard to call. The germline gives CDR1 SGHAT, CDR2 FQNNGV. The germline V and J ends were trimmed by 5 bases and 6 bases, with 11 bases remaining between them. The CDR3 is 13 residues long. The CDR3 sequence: CASSPYGSNEQFF. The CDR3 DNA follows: TGTGCCAGCAGCCCTTACGGGTCCAATGAGCAGTTCTTC.

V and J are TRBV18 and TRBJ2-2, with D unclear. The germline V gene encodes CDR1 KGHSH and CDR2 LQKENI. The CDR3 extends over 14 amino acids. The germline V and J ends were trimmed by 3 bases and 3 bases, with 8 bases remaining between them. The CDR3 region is CASSPNRDTGELFF. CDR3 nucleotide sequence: TGTGCCAGCTCACCCAACCGGGACACCGGGGAGCTGTTTTTT.

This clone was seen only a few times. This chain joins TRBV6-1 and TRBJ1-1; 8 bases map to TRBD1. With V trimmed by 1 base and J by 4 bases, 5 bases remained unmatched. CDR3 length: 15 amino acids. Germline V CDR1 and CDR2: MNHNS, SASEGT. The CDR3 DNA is TGTGCCAGCAGTGAAGACAGGGGGGGTGGCACTGAAGCTTTCTTT. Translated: CASSEDRGGGTEAFF.

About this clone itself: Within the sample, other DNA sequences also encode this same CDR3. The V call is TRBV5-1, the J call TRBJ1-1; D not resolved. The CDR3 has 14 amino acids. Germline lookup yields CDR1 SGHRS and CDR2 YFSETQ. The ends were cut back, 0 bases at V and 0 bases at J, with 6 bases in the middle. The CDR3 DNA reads TGCGCCAGCAGCTTGGAGGGAGTGAACACTGAAGCTTTCTTT. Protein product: CASSLEGVNTEAFF.

The CDR3 sequence: CSAKRGNEQFF. The CDR3 DNA reads TGCAGTGCTAAACGGGGCAATGAGCAGTTCTTC. The V gene is TRBV20-1, the J gene TRBJ2-1; D perhaps matches TRBD2 (5 bases). The CDR3 extends over 11 amino acids. The germline V and J ends were trimmed by 4 bases and 6 bases, with 7 bases remaining between them. The V gene's germline CDR1 is DFQATT and CDR2 SNEGSKA (reference sequence).

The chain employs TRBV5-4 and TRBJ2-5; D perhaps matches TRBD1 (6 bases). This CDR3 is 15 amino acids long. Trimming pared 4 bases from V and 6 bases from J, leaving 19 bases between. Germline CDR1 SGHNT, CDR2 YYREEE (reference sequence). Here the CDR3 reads CASSPTSGAGKTQYF. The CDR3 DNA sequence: TGTGCCAGCAGCCCGACGTCAGGGGCAGGAAAGACCCAGTACTTC.

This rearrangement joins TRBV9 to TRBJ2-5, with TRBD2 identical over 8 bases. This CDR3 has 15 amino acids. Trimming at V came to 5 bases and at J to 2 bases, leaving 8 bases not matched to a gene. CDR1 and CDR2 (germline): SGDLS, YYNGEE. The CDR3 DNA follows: TGTGCCAGCAGTGCTACCGGGACTAGGCAAGAGACCCAGTACTTC. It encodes CASSATGTRQETQYF.

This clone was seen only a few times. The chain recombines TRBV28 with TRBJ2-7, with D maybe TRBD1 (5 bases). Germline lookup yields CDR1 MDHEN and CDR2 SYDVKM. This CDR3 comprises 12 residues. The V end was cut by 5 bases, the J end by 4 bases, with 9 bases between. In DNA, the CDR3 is TGTGCCAGCAGTGCGACAGTGTACGAGCAGTACTTC. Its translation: CASSATVYEQYF.

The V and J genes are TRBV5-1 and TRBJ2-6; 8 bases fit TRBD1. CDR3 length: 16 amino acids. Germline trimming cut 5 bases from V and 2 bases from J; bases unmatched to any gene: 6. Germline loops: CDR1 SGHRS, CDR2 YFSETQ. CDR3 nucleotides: TGCGCCAGCAGTCGGACGACAGGGGCTGGGGCCAACGTCCTGACTTTC. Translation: CASSRTTGAGANVLTF.

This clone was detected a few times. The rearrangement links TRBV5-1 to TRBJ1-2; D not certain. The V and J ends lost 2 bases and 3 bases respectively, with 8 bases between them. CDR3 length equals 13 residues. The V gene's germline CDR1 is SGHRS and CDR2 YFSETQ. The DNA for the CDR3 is TGCGCCAGCAGCTTAGAACAACACTATGGCTACACCTTC. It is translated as CASSLEQHYGYTF.

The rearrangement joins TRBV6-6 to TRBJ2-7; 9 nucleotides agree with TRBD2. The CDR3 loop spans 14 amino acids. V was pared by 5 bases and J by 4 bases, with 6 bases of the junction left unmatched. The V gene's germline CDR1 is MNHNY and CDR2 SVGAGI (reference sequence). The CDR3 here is CASSPGSGRYEQYF. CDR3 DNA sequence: TGTGCCAGCAGTCCAGGTAGCGGGAGATACGAGCAGTACTTC.

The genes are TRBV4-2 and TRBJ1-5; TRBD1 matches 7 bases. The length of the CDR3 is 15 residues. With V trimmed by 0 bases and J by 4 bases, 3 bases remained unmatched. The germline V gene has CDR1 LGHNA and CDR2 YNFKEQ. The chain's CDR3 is CASSQEGQLNQPQHF. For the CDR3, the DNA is TGTGCCAGCAGCCAAGAGGGACAGCTAAATCAGCCCCAGCATTTT.

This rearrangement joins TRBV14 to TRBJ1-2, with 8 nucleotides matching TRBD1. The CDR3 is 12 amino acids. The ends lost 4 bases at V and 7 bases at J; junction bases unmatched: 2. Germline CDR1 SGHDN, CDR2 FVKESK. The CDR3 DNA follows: TGTGCCAGCAGCCGGGACAGGACTGGCTACACCTTC. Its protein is CASSRDRTGYTF.

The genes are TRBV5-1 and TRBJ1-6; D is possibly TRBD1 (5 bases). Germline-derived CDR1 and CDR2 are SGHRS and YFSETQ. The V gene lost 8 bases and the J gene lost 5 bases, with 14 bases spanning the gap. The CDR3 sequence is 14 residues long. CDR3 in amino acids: CARWRGRNNSPLHF. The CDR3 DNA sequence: TGCGCCAGATGGAGGGGACGGAATAATTCACCCCTCCACTTT.

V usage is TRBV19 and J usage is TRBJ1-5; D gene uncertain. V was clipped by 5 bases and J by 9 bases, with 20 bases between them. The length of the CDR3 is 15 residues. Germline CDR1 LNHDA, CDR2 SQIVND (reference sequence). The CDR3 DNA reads TGTGCCAGTAGTCTAAGTTGGGAGGGTGAATCGCCCCAGCATTTT. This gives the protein CASSLSWEGESPQHF. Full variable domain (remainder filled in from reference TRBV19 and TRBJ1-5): DGGITQSPKYLFRKEGQNVTLSCEQNLNHDAMYWYRQDPGQGLRLIYYSQIVNDFQKGDIAEGYSVSREKKESFPLTVTSAQKNPTAFYLCASSLSWEGESPQHFGDGTRLSIL.

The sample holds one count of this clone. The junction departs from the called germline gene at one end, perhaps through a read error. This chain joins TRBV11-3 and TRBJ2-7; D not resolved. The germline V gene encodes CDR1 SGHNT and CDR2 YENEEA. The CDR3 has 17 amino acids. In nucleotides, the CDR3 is TGTGCCAGCAGCTCTGATTTACAGCCCCGGTCCTCCAACGAGCAGTACTTC. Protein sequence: CASSSDLQPRSSNEQYF.

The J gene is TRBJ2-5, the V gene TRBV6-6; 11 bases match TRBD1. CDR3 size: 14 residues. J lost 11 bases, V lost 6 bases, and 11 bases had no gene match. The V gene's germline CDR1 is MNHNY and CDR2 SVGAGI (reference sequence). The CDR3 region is CASSWDRGGREQYF. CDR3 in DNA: TGTGCCAGCAGCTGGGACAGGGGGGGGAGAGAGCAGTACTTC.

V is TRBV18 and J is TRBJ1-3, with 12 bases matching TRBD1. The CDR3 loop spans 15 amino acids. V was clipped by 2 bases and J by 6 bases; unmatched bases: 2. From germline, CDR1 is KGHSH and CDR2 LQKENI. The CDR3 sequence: CASSPGTGGENTIYF. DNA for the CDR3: TGTGCCAGCTCACCAGGGACAGGGGGCGAAAACACCATATATTTT.